This T cell receptor (beta chain) is from a study of Graves' ophthalmopathy and Graves' hyperthyroidism. Diagnosis used clinical symptoms, serum thyroxine, TRAb, thyroid ultrasound and orbital computed tomography. The authors amplified TCR beta CDR3 regions from RNA transcripts. First-round RT-PCR employed HTBI primers, with a second-round multiplex PCR after it. A single record per CDR3 protein comes from TCRdb applying MiXCR to the multiplex PCR reads. The repertoire holds about 1.1 million distinct CDR3 sequences, with 36% as singletons. The CDR3 extends over 17 amino acids. The germline V and J ends were trimmed by 6 bases and 3 bases, with 24 bases remaining between them. Germline-derived CDR1 and CDR2 are SNHLY and FYNNEI. This clonotype was counted only a few times. The antigen is unknown. Overall study results and limits: Using a 13-signature model, the authors split ophthalmopathy from stable hyperthyroidism, with about 88% sensitivity and 81.08% specificity.

The chain carries TRBV2 and TRBJ2-7; no firm D call. Material for sequencing was peripheral blood or thyroid tissue (not recorded which). The sequence was obtained from an adult man with Graves' hyperthyroidism. The CDR3 reads CASSRHSPRLKGYEQYF. CDR3 nucleotides: TGTGCCAGCAGCCGACATAGCCCAAGGCTCAAAGGCTACGAGCAGTACTTC.